Listed below are T cell receptor beta chains from one sample, sequenced in a study of blood T cell repertoires in COVID-19. Clones were sequenced by immunoSEQ multiplex PCR, and TCRdb holds only the in-frame ones, with some missing. This table holds approximately 200,000 clones, 89% found once. Sequenced material: PBMCs or T cells enriched from blood (not recorded which). These receptors were collected from a middle-aged woman with acute COVID-19. Each CDR3 is given with its conserved first and last residue. The D gene is left open where the match is weak. Not every row has a clone size; where given, it reads once, few, many or a size class.

NA	TRBV6-6	TRBJ2-7	NA	TGTGCCAGCACCCCGATGCCTGACGGGTACGAGCAGTACTTC	CASTPMPDGYEQYF
NA	TRBV10-3	TRBJ1-1	NA	TGTGCCATCAGTGAGTCGGGGCAGGGAGAAGCTTTCTTT	CAISESGQGEAFF
TRBD2	TRBV10-3	TRBJ2-5	NA	TGTGCCATCAGCTCCGGGACTAGCGGGGTCTTACAAGAGACCCAGTACTTC	CAISSGTSGVLQETQYF
NA	TRBV5-8	TRBJ1-1	NA	TGTGCCAGCAGCTGGGGGGTCACTGAAGCTTTCTTT	CASSWGVTEAFF
TRBD1	TRBV5-4	TRBJ1-2	NA	TGTGCCAGCAGCCGAGGGGGCACGGCCTATGGCTACACCTTC	CASSRGGTAYGYTF
TRBD2	TRBV28	TRBJ2-1	NA	TGTGCCAGCAGTTCTCACCTAGGACTAGCGGGGGGCCGCAGTGAGCAGTTCTTC	CASSSHLGLAGGRSEQFF
NA	TRBV28	TRBJ1-5	NA	TGTGCCAGCAGTTTATGGGACAGATATCAGCCCCAGCATTTT	CASSLWDRYQPQHF
TRBD2	TRBV4-1	TRBJ2-7	NA	TGCGCCAGCAGCCGACCTCGGGGGCTAGCGGGGGGGCCTGAGAACGAGCAGTACTTC	CASSRPRGLAGGPENEQYF
TRBD2	TRBV18	TRBJ2-2	NA	TGTGCCAGCTCACCACAAGCTAGCGGGAGTGCCACCGGGGAGCTGTTTTTT	CASSPQASGSATGELFF
NA	TRBV5-1	TRBJ2-7	NA	TGCGCCAGCAGCTTGGGGCTAGAGCCTAACGAGCAGTACTTC	CASSLGLEPNEQYF
NA	TRBV12-3/TRBV12-4	TRBJ2-5	NA	TGTGCCAGCAGCCCGGGACTTCAAGAGACCCAGTACTTC	CASSPGLQETQYF
TRBD2	TRBV7-9	TRBJ2-7	few	TGTGCCAGCAGCTTAGGGTCGGCGGGAGGTCGCCACGAGCAGTACTTC	CASSLGSAGGRHEQYF
NA	TRBV6-2/TRBV6-3	TRBJ1-5	NA	TGTGCCAGCAGTTACTCGATAGGACAGCCCGGTCAGCCCCAGCATTTT	CASSYSIGQPGQPQHF
NA	TRBV3-1/TRBV3-2	TRBJ1-1	NA	TGTGCCAGCAGCCTCTGGGCAGGGATGAACACTGAAGCTTTCTTT	CASSLWAGMNTEAFF
NA	TRBV18	TRBJ1-4	NA	TGTGCCAGCTCGCGTATCTTTCAGGCTAATGAAAAACTGTTTTTT	CASSRIFQANEKLFF
NA	TRBV21-1	TRBJ1-4	NA	TGTGCCAGCAGCAAAGGAAACCTAGGACAGGGTGGAAGCAATGAAAAACTGTTTTTT	CASSKGNLGQGGSNEKLFF
TRBD1	TRBV28	TRBJ2-5	NA	TGTGCCAGCAGTCGATGGACAGGACTGGAGACCCAGTACTTC	CASSRWTGLETQYF
NA	TRBV19	TRBJ1-1	few	TGTGCCAGTAGCCGGGGTACGAACACTGAAGCTTTCTTT	CASSRGTNTEAFF
TRBD2	TRBV5-4	TRBJ2-3	NA	TGTGCCAGCAGCTTGGGTAGCGGGGGGCGAACTAGCACAGATACGCAGTATTTT	CASSLGSGGRTSTDTQYF
NA	TRBV5-6	TRBJ1-3	NA	TGTGCCAGCAGTCGCAGGGGTGGAAACACCATATATTTT	CASSRRGGNTIYF
NA	TRBV19	TRBJ2-2	NA	TGTGCCAGTAGTAGGGGCAGGGACACCGGGGAGCTGTTTTTT	CASSRGRDTGELFF